A single sample is the source of the 6 T cell receptor beta chains below, sequenced in a study of cytomegalovirus exposure and HLA in healthy donors. Primers: 60 Vbeta forward and 13 Jbeta reverse. Repertoires were generated with immunoSEQ multiplex PCR, while TCRdb's copy carries only in-frame clones and drops some. This sample has a few hundred thousand clones, with over 60% found just once. Sequencing was done on a sample of PBMCs. Source of these receptors: a man in his forties or fifties in good health and CMV-seronegative.

The chain couples TRBV7-6 to TRBJ1-4, with D perhaps TRBD1 (6 bases). CDR3 length: 12 residues. Germline V gene data show CDR1 as SGHVS and CDR2 as FNYEAQ. Trimming shortened V by 2 bases and J by 12 bases, and 10 bases separated the two germline ends. The CDR3 loop is CASSLTGFELFF. In DNA form, the CDR3 reads TGTGCCAGCAGCTTAACAGGGTTTGAACTGTTTTTT.

This clone has just a few counts. CDR3 in amino acids: CASGWAGGFYEQYF. CDR3 DNA: TGCGCCAGCGGGTGGGCAGGGGGGTTCTACGAGCAGTACTTC. This chain connects TRBV10-1 to TRBJ2-7; TRBD1 is a possible D gene (7 bases). Trimming removed 8 bases from V and 3 bases from J, with 17 bases in between. Per the germline V gene, CDR1 is WNHNN and CDR2 is SYGVQD (reference sequence). The length of the CDR3 is 14 residues.

The V and J genes are TRBV19 and TRBJ2-1; 9 nucleotides align to TRBD2. This CDR3 has 14 residues. Germline CDR1 and CDR2: LNHDA and SQIVND (reference sequence). With 7 bases clipped from V and 5 bases from J, the junction kept 6 bases outside the gene matches. The CDR3 DNA reads TGTGCCAGTAACGGACTAGCGTATAACAATGAGCAGTTCTTC. Translated, it gives CASNGLAYNNEQFF. Supplemented by reference TRBV19 and TRBJ2-1, the full variable domain reads DGGITQSPKYLFRKEGQNVTLSCEQNLNHDAMYWYRQDPGQGLRLIYYSQIVNDFQKGDIAEGYSVSREKKESFPLTVTSAQKNPTAFYLCASNGLAYNNEQFFGPGTRLTVL.

The chain employs TRBV10-3 and TRBJ2-7; weak D call: TRBD1 (6 bases). CDR1 ENHRY and CDR2 SYGVKD come from the germline V gene. V was clipped by 6 bases and J by 3 bases, with 21 bases between them. This CDR3 has 16 residues. The CDR3 DNA follows: TGTGCCATCAGCAAATCTACGACAGGACTGGTCTACGAGCAGTACTTC. It codes for CAISKSTTGLVYEQYF.

This clone was seen just once. CDR3 sequence reads: CASSLQGYTGELFF. Here the CDR3 DNA reads TGCGCCAGCAGCTTGCAGGGGTACACCGGGGAGCTGTTTTTT. V gene TRBV5-1 combines with J gene TRBJ2-2; D is possibly TRBD1 (6 bases). Trimming removed 1 base at V and 3 bases at J, with 7 bases between. The CDR3 is 14 residues long. CDR1 and CDR2 from the germline V gene are SGHRS and YFSETQ.

The V gene is TRBV5-8, the J gene TRBJ1-6; 9 bases are a match to TRBD1. This CDR3 comprises 14 residues. The germline gives CDR1 SGHTS, CDR2 YDEGEE. Losses at the gene ends were 2 bases for V and 7 bases for J; bases not matched to a gene: 1. CDR3 bases: TGTGCCAGCAGCTTCGGACAGGGGAATTCACCCCTCCACTTT. Translated, it gives CASSFGQGNSPLHF.